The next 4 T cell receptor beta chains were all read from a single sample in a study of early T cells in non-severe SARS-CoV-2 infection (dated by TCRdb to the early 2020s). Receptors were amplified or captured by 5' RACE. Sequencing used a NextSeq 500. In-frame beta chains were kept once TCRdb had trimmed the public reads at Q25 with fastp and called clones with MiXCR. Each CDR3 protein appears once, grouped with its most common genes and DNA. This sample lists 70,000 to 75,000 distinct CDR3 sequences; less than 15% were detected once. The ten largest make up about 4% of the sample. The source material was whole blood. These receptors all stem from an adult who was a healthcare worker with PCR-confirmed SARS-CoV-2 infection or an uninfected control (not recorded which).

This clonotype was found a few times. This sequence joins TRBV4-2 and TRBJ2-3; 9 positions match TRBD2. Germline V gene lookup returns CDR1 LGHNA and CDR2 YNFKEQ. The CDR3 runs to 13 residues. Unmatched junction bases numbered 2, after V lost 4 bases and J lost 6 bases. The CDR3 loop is CASSPSGEDTQYF. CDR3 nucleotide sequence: TGTGCCAGCAGCCCTAGCGGGGAGGATACGCAGTATTTT.

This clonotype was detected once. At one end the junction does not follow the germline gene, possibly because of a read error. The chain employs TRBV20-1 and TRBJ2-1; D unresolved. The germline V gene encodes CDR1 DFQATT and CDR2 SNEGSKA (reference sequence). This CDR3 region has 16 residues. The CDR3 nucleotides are TGCGGTGCTGTAGAGACTCCCACCCCGAGGTACAATGAGCAGTTCTTC. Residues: CGAVETPTPRYNEQFF.

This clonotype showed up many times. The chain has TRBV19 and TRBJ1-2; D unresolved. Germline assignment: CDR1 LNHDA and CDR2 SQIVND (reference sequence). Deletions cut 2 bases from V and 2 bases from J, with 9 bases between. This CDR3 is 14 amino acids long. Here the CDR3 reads CASSIPGLNYGYTF. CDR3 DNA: TGTGCCAGTAGTATACCGGGGTTGAACTATGGCTACACCTTC. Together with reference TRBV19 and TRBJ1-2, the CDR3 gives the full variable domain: DGGITQSPKYLFRKEGQNVTLSCEQNLNHDAMYWYRQDPGQGLRLIYYSQIVNDFQKGDIAEGYSVSREKKESFPLTVTSAQKNPTAFYLCASSIPGLNYGYTFGSGTRLTVV.

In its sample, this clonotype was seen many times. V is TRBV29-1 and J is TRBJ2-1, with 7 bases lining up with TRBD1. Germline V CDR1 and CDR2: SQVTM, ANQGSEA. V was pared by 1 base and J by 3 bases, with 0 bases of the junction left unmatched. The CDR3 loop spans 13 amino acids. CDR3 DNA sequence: TGCAGCGTTGAAGGACAGGGCTACAATGAGCAGTTCTTC. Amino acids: CSVEGQGYNEQFF.